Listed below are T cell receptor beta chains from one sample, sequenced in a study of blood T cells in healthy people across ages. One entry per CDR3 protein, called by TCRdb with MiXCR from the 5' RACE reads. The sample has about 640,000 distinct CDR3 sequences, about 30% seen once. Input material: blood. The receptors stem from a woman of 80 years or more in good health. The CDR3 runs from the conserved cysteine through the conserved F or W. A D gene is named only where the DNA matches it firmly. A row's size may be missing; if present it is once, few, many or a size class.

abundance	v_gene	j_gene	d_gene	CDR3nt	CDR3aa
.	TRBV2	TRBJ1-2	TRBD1	TGTGCCAGCAGTCCTGAACAGGGGAGCTATGGCTACACCTTC	CASSPEQGSYGYTF
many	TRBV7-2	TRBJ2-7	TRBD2	TGTGCCAGCAGCTTATTCGGGTCAGCGGGGGGCTACAACTACGAGCAGTACTTC	CASSLFGSAGGYNYEQYF
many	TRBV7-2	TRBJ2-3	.	TGTGCCAGCAGCTTAGACCCAGTTAGCACAGATACGCAGTATTTT	CASSLDPVSTDTQYF
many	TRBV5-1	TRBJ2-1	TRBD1	TGCGCCAGCAGCCTGACAGGGATCAACAATGAGCAGTTCTTC	CASSLTGINNEQFF
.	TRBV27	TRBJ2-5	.	TGCGCCAACAGTTTTTCCATCCTGTACCAAGAGACCCAGTACTTC	CANSFSILYQETQYF
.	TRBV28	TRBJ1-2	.	TGTGCCAGCAGTTCGTTGACCACGGACACACGTAGCTATGGCTACACCTTC	CASSSLTTDTRSYGYTF
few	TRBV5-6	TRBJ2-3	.	TGTGCCAGCAGCTTGGGGCCGCAGGTCGGGACAGATACGCAGTATTTT	CASSLGPQVGTDTQYF
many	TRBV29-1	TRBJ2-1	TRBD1	TGCAGCGTTGATTGGGACAGAGAGCAGTTCTTC	CSVDWDREQFF
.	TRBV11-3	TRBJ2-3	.	TGTGCCAGCGGCCCCGGTTGGGGTCGGACAGATACGCAGTATTTT	CASGPGWGRTDTQYF
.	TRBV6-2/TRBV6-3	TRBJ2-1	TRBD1	TGTACCAGCAGCGGGACAGGGGGCAGGGGTAGCTCCTACAATGAGCAGTTCTTC	CTSSGTGGRGSSYNEQFF
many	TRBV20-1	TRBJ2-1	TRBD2	TGCAGTGCTCGCGGCCGCGAGACTAGCGGGGGCTATGAGCAGTTCTTC	CSARGRETSGGYEQFF
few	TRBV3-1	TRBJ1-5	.	TGTGCCAGCAGCCAAGAGGGGGGCCTGGGACAGCCCCAGCATTTT	CASSQEGGLGQPQHF
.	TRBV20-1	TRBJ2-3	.	TGCAGTGCTAGAGATCCCGGCGAAAAAACAGATACGCAGTATTTT	CSARDPGEKTDTQYF
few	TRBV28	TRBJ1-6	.	TGTGCCAGCAGTTCGCCGAGGGCACCCCTCCACTTT	CASSSPRAPLHF
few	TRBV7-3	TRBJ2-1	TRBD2	TGTGCCAGCAGCTTTGGAGGAGCGGGGGGTAATGAGCAGTTCTTC	CASSFGGAGGNEQFF
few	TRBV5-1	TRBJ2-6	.	TGCGCCAGCAGCTTGGGGGGCCGAAACCAGCTCTCTGGGGCCAACGTCCTGACTTTC	CASSLGGRNQLSGANVLTF
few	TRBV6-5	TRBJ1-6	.	TGTGCCAGCACCCAGGGCGGGATCACTAATTCACCCCTCCACTTT	CASTQGGITNSPLHF
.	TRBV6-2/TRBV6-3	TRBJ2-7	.	TGTGCCAGCAGCCCGCGAGGGATAGGCATTTACGAGCAGTACTTC	CASSPRGIGIYEQYF
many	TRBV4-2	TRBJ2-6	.	TGTGCCAGCAGCCAAGAGATGGGGCCAGACCCTGGGGCCAACGTCCTGACTTTC	CASSQEMGPDPGANVLTF
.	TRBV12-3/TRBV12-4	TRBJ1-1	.	TGTACCAGCAGTGCCCGGGGGGCGAACACTGAAGCTTTCTTT	CTSSARGANTEAFF
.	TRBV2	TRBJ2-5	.	TGTGCCACCGGACCGGTCCCAGATTCCTGCGGGCAGTACTTC	CATGPVPDSCGQYF
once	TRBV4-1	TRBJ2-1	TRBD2	TGCGCCAGCAGCCTCGTAGTAGCGGGGGGGCCTCTCAATGAGCGGTTCTTC	CASSLVVAGGPLNERFF
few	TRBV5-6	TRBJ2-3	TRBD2	TGTGCCAGCAGCTTGCAAAGGACTAGCAGTTTTGCAGATACGCAGTATTTT	CASSLQRTSSFADTQYF
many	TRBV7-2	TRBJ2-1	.	TGTGCCAGCAGCCACGGGACTTCTTACAATGAGCAGTTCTTC	CASSHGTSYNEQFF
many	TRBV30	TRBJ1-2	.	TGTGCCTGGAGTGTACTAGGGGATTTCTATGGCTACACCTTC	CAWSVLGDFYGYTF
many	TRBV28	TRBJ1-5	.	TGTGCCAGCAGTTTGCCCGCGGGGGTGGGAAGCAATCAGCCCCAGCATTTT	CASSLPAGVGSNQPQHF